This T cell receptor beta chain was sequenced in a study of lymphopenia after photon versus proton radiotherapy (dated by TCRdb to about 2019). With respect to the entire study: The immunological effects of photon versus proton radiation therapy were compared in patients with gastrointestinal tumors who developed high-grade lymphopenia. A cohort of under 25 patients with gastrointestinal tumors who received either photon or proton therapy and subsequently developed lymphopenia was included. The goal of the study was to describe how the two radiation modalities differ in their effects on the immune system.

V is shortened by 2 bases, J by 4 bases, and the region joining them spans 10 bases. CDR1 and CDR2 are read off the germline V gene (reference sequence) as GTSNPN and SVGIG. The CDR3 spans 13 residues, from the cysteine through the phenylalanine. The entry retains the CDR3 DNA only, 39 bases that are in frame from base 1. Study-level results and caveats: The survival association was assessed only in patients who died, and the authors presented better survival with proton therapy as a possibility rather than a demonstrated result. Once the lymphocyte count had reached its nadir, the repertoires of photon-treated patients showed oligoclonal expansion, particularly of CD8+ Temra cells, and this expansion drove the decline in diversity. Across the cohort, an inverse correlation was found between a larger post-nadir drop in TCR diversity and overall survival time among patients who died. Proton-treated patients stayed relatively stable during treatment, while photon-treated patients lost naive T cells and TCR diversity and gained effector/memory populations.

Libraries were constructed by the immunoSEQ multiplex PCR assay. T cell repertoires were profiled by deep sequencing of rearranged TCR beta loci, alongside multiparametric flow cytometry. The source is immuneACCESS, and TCRdb retained only in-frame sequences with V and J called. Part of the clones is not carried over; for the studies checked, unresolved V genes explain less than half of this, and the remainder is unexplained. The sample table lists 25,000 to 30,000 clones, around 80% of them with a count of one. The ten most abundant clones make up approximately 29% of the sample. Concerning this clone itself: Its antigen is still unknown. Nothing much larger sits one base from this clone, and base qualities are not available.

The chain is made from TRBV30 and TRBJ2-3; TRBD1 could be the D gene, as 7 bases match. The material was peripheral blood, obtained from a patient treated with photon-based radiotherapy. The receptor comes from a man aged 50 to 60 with gastric cancer. The DNA is TGTGCCTGGAGTACAGGGGAGGCAGATACGCAGTATTTT. This gives the protein CAWSTGEADTQYF.